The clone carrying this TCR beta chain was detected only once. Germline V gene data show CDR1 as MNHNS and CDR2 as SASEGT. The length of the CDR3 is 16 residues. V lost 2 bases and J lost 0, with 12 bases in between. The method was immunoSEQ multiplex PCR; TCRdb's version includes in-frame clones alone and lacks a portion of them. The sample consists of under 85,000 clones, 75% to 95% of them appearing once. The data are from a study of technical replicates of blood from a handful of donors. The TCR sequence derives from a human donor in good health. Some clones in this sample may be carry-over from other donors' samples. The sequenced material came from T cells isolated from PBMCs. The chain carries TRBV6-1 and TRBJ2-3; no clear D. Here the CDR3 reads CASSESMRSSTDTQYF. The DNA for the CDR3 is TGTGCCAGCAGTGAAAGTATGAGGAGTAGCACAGATACGCAGTATTTT.